This TCR beta chain was observed in a study of blood T cells in healthy people across ages. Each sample gave at least 7 million isolated PBMCs. V gave up 8 bases and J gave up 4 bases; unmatched junction bases: 25. CDR1 MDHEN and CDR2 SYDVKM come from the germline V gene. This CDR3 has 20 residues. A second PCR of about 7 to 12 cycles used a sample-barcoded 5' primer and a J-beta primer mix. Every cDNA was tagged by a template-switch adaptor with 12 random nucleotides. TCRdb redid the calling of the 5' RACE reads with MiXCR, one entry per CDR3 protein. The sample holds 780,000 or so distinct CDR3 sequences, about 61% seen once. Whole-study findings and limits: Donor CMV status was unknown, possibly confounding expanded clonotype changes. A conclusive naive versus antigen-experienced comparison was prevented by the unsorted PBMCs.

This clonotype was seen a few times. Its antigen is not known. Input material: blood. The rearrangement uses TRBV28 and TRBJ2-7; TRBD2 aligns across 11 bases. This sequence was found in a man aged 35-49 years in good health. In nucleotides, the CDR3 is TGTGCCAGCTCCGGGACTAGCGGTCGTACCACCCCTGCTTCGGTGTACGAGCAGTACTTC. Translation: CASSGTSGRTTPASVYEQYF.